This entry describes one TCR beta chain. The CDR3 runs to 17 residues. V was pared by 1 base and J by 3 bases, with 9 bases of the junction left unmatched. The germline V gene has CDR1 SGHAT and CDR2 FQNNGV. This sample stems from a study of T cell changes during pregnancy in multiple sclerosis. TCRdb keeps only in-frame clones here, not all; method: immunoSEQ multiplex PCR. This sample carries under 55,000 clones, roughly 91% of them seen once, and the ten largest clones take around 1.5%. The sequence was collected from a female donor with multiple sclerosis, enrolled in a pregnancy study. The sequencing input was PBMCs (not recorded whether the cells were cultured). This sequence joins TRBV11-2 and TRBJ2-4, with TRBD1 identical over 7 bases. CDR3 residues: CASSLVGTAAVKNIQYF. The DNA for the CDR3 is TGTGCCAGCAGCTTAGTAGGGACAGCAGCAGTCAAAAACATTCAGTACTTC.